This note documents a single T cell receptor beta chain sequence. Its antigen is still unknown. Base qualities are not at hand, and no much larger clone is one base apart. The donors were included in the validation cohort of roughly 120 subjects, a group kept apart from the roughly 700-subject first cohort. The CDR3, from cysteine to phenylalanine, totals 15 residues. The kept DNA is CDR3 alone, 45 bases in frame from the first base. The germline V gene provides CDR1 MGHRA and CDR2 YSYEKL. Trimming removed 1 base from V and 6 bases from J, leaving 13 bases between the germline ends. Library preparation used the immunoSEQ multiplex PCR assay. As for the original processing: A statistical classification framework was built for diagnosing cytomegalovirus status from the catalog of TCR beta chain sequences. Not all clones reach the TCRdb copy of this immuneACCESS table, which keeps in-frame sequences only. Checked studies attribute under half of the gap to unresolved V genes and leave the rest unexplained. V and J calls and clone size are those listed in that table; D and trimming were worked out from the DNA. This sample holds 100,000 to 150,000 clones; roughly 94% were observed only once. The ten top clones hold 1% to 1.5% of the sample.

The data were obtained in a study of cytomegalovirus exposure and HLA in healthy donors (dated by TCRdb to 2016 to 2017). Regarding the research as a whole: The 666 repertoires of the first cohort and the 120 or so validation repertoires were produced on the same platform, according to a later analysis. The study aimed to test whether cataloging public T cell receptors could reveal signatures of past pathogen exposure. Along with the approximately 700-subject first cohort, a separate validation cohort of around 110 different subjects was used. To predict cytomegalovirus infection status, the study combined high-throughput TCR immunosequencing, statistical association of individual TCRs with disease status, and machine learning. What the research found in general, with its limitations: A later analysis had no HLA typing for the validation cohort, so co-occurrence there was scored across all 130 or so repertoires. Across donors, most TCR sequences were observed very rarely, whereas some public TCRs were present in many individuals. The authors suggested that the approach could potentially be extended to other disease states and immunological phenotypes. Subsequent analysis determined that TCRs grouped into clusters in the first cohort also showed a tendency toward co-occurrence across the 120 validation repertoires, and 85% to 95% of cluster scores exceeded 0. In vitro tests confirmed that three of the cytomegalovirus-associated TCR beta chains recognize cytomegalovirus antigens. In the study, approximately 150 TCR beta chains were listed as associated with cytomegalovirus. Cytomegalovirus status was reported to be diagnosed by the classifier with high specificity and sensitivity in both the original and validation cohorts.

This clonotype was obtained from a woman in her late teens or twenties in good health and CMV-seronegative. Input material: PBMCs. The sequence joins TRBV4-1 to TRBJ2-4; the D region possibly corresponds to TRBD1 (6 bases align). The base sequence is TGCGCCAGCAGCCAAGCGATTACAGGGAGAAACATTCAGTACTTC. Translated, it reads CASSQAITGRNIQYF.